The clone carrying this T cell receptor beta chain was seen just once. This sample was included in a study of technical replicates of blood from a handful of donors. The CDR3 extends over 15 amino acids. Germline V lookup: CDR1 LNHDA, CDR2 SQIVND (reference sequence). Trimming pared 6 bases from V and 7 bases from J, leaving 19 bases between. TCRdb's copy holds only in-frame clones and misses some; the assay was immunoSEQ multiplex PCR. The profile covers approximately 79,000 clones, with around 92% appearing a single time and approximately 0.4% taken by the ten largest. Material for sequencing was T cells isolated from PBMCs. The source of this sequence is a human donor in good health. The V call is TRBV19, the J call TRBJ1-5; D possibly corresponds to TRBD1 (5 bases). The chain's CDR3 is CASRTQGSFNQPQHF. In DNA, the CDR3 is TGTGCCAGTAGAACTCAGGGAAGCTTTAACCAGCCCCAGCATTTT.